These 3 T cell receptor beta chains were sequenced from one sample in a study of patients and donors after allogeneic stem cell transplantation. TCRdb redid the calling of the RT-PCR reads with MiXCR, one entry per CDR3 protein. The top ten hold 7% to 7.5% of the sample, which has 410,000 or so distinct CDR3 sequences, roughly 16% seen once. The sequencing sample was made of blood, either unsorted or a sorted T cell fraction (not recorded which). The receptors originated from a human donor who was either an allogeneic HSCT recipient or a stem cell or donor lymphocyte infusion donor (not recorded which). It is not recorded whose cells these are; they may come from a transplant donor.

This chain joins TRBV30 and TRBJ2-7; TRBD2 agrees at 12 bases. Per the germline V gene, CDR1 is GTSNPN and CDR2 is SVGIG (reference sequence). CDR3 length: 15 residues. V lost 4 bases to trimming and J lost 3 bases; unmatched junction nucleotides: 7. The CDR3 region is CAWNPRLAGDYEQYF. In DNA form, the CDR3 reads TGTGCCTGGAACCCGAGACTAGCGGGGGACTACGAGCAGTACTTC.

The chain employs TRBV29-1 and TRBJ2-5, with D hard to call. Germline lookup yields CDR1 SQVTM and CDR2 ANQGSEA. This CDR3 spans 12 amino acids. Trimming removed 1 base from V and 5 bases from J, with 8 bases in between. This CDR3 reads CSVEGGWETQYF. The CDR3, as DNA: TGCAGCGTTGAAGGGGGATGGGAGACCCAGTACTTC. Looking up the rest from reference TRBV29-1 and TRBJ2-5 gives the full variable domain: SAVISQKPSRDICQRGTSLTIQCQVDSQVTMMFWYRQQPGQSLTLIATANQGSEATYESGFVIDKFPISRPNLTFSTLTVSNMSPEDSSIYLCSVEGGWETQYFGPGTRLLVL.

This clonotype has just a few counts. The chain has TRBV4-1 and TRBJ2-1; 14 positions agree with TRBD2. J gave up 1 base and V 9 bases, and 8 bases lay outside the gene matches. Looked up from germline, CDR1 is MGHRA and CDR2 is YSYEKL. This CDR3 comprises 17 residues. The CDR3 here is CASVGTSGGISYNEQFF. The CDR3, as DNA: TGCGCCAGTGTCGGGACTAGCGGGGGAATATCCTACAATGAGCAGTTCTTC.